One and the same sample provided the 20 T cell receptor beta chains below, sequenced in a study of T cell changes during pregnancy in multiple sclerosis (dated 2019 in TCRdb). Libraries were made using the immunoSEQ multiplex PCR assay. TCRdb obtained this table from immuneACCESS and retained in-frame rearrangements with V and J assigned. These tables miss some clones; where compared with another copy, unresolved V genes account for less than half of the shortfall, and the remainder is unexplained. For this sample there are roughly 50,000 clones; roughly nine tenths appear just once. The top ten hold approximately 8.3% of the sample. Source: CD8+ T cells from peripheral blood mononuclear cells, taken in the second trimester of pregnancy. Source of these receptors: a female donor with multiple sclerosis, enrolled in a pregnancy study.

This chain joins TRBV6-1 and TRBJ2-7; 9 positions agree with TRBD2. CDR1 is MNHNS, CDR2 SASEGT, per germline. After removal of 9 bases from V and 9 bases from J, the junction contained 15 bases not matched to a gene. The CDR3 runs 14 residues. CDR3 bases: TGTGCCAGTGAGCGGGGGGCCGATGGGCCAGCGCAGTACTTC. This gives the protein CASERGADGPAQYF.

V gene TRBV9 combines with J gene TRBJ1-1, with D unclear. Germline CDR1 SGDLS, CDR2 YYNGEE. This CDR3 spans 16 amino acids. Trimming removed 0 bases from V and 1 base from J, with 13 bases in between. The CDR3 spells CASSVGLEVWNTEAFF. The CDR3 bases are TGTGCCAGCAGCGTAGGACTGGAGGTTTGGAACACTGAAGCTTTCTTT.

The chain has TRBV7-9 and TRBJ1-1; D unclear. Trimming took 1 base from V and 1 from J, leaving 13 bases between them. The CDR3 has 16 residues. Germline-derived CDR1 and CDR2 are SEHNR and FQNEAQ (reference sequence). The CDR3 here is CASSLVGRVANTEAFF. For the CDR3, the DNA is TGTGCCAGCAGCTTAGTTGGGAGGGTCGCGAACACTGAAGCTTTCTTT.

In nucleotides, the CDR3 is TGTGCCATCAGTGAGTCGAGGGGTCTAGCGGGGGCCCCGAACACCGGGGAGCTGTTTTTT. Translation gives CAISESRGLAGAPNTGELFF. The chain has TRBV10-3 and TRBJ2-2; TRBD2 agrees at 10 bases. The CDR3 has 20 residues. Germline V gene data show CDR1 as ENHRY and CDR2 as SYGVKD. V shed 0 bases, J shed 0 bases, and the junction held 10 bases outside the gene matches.

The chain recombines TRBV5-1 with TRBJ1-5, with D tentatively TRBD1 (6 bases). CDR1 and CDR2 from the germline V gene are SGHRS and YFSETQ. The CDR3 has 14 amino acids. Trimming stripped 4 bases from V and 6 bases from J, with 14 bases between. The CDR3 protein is CASSPDEGVQPQHF. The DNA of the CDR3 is TGCGCCAGCAGCCCGGACGAGGGGGTTCAGCCCCAGCATTTT.

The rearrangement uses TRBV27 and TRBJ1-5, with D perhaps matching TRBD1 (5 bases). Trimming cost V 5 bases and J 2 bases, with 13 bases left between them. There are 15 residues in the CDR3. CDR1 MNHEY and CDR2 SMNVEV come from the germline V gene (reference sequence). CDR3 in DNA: TGTGCCAGCAGTCCCCCAGGGTTTGGCAATCAGCCCCAGCATTTT. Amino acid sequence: CASSPPGFGNQPQHF.

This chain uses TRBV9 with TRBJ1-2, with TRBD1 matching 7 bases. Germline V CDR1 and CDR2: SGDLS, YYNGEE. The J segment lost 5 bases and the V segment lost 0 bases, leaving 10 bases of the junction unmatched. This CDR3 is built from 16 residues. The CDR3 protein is CASSVGSGTVDYGYTF. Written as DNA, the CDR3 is TGTGCCAGCAGCGTAGGTTCCGGGACAGTTGATTATGGCTACACCTTC.

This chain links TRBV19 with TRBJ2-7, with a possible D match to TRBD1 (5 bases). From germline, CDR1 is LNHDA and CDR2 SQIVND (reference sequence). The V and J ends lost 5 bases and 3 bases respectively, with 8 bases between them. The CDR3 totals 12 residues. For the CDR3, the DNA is TGTGCCAGTAGTCGCGACAGCTACGAGCAGTACTTC. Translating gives CASSRDSYEQYF.

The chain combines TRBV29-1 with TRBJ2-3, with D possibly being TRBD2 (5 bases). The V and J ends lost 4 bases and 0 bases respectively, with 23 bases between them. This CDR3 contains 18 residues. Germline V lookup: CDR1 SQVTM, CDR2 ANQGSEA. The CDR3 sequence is CSVAYPGRGFASTDTQYF. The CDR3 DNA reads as TGCAGCGTTGCGTACCCCGGCCGAGGGTTTGCTAGCACAGATACGCAGTATTTT.

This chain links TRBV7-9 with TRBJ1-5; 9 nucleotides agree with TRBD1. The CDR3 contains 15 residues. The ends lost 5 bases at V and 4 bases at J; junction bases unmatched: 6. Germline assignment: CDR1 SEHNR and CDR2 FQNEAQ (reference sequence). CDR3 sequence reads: CASSPPGQGNQPQHF. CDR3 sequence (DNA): TGTGCCAGCAGCCCACCGGGACAGGGTAATCAGCCCCAGCATTTT.

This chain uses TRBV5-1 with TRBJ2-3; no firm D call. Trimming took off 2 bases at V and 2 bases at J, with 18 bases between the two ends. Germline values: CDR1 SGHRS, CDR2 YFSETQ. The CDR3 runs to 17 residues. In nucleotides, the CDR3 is TGCGCCAGCAGCTTCCCCTTTGATGAGTTGTTCACAGATACGCAGTATTTT. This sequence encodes CASSFPFDELFTDTQYF.

The CDR3 DNA is TGTGCCAGCAGTTTGAGGGGAGGGGTAAAAGAGCAGTACTTC. As protein: CASSLRGGVKEQYF. The chain links TRBV27 to TRBJ2-7; the match to TRBD2 covers 7 bases. V shed 3 bases and J 7 bases; nucleotides not matched to a gene: 9. The CDR3 is 14 amino acids. Germline V gene sequence: CDR1 MNHEY, CDR2 SMNVEV (reference sequence).

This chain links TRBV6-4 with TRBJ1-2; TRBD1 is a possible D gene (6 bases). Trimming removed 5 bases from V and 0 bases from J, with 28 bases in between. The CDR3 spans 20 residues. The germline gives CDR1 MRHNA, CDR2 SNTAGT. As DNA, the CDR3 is TGTGCCAGCAGTCCTTCAACCCCAGACAGGCCCGGCGGAACTAACTATGGCTACACCTTC. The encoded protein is CASSPSTPDRPGGTNYGYTF.

The CDR3 loop is CASSLSGGSQPQHF. CDR3 nucleotides: TGTGCCAGCAGCTTAAGTGGGGGGAGTCAGCCCCAGCATTTT. J is TRBJ1-5 and V is TRBV7-3; tentatively, D is TRBD1 (5 bases). The CDR3 consists of 14 residues. Germline V gene lookup returns CDR1 SGHTA and CDR2 FQGTGA. V gave up 1 base and J gave up 6 bases, with 10 bases separating them.

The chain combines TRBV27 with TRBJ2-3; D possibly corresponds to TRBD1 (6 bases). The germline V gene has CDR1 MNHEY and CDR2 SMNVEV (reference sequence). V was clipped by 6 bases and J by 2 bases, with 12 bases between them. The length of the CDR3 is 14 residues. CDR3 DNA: TGTGCCAGCAGCCTTCAGGGGCCCACAGATACGCAGTATTTT. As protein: CASSLQGPTDTQYF.

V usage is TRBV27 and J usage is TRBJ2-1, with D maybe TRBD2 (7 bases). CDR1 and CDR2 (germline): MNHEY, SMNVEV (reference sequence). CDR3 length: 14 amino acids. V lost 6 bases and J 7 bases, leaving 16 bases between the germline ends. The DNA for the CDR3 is TGTGCCAGCAGGAGGGGGGGCCGTGTTAATGAGCAGTTCTTC. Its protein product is CASRRGGRVNEQFF.

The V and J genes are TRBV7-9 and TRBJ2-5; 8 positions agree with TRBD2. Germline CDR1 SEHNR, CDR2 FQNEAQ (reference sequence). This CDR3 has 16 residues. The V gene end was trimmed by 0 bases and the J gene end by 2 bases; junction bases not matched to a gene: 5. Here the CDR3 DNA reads TGTGCCAGCAGCTTAGCGGTGCGGGGGGATCAAGAGACCCAGTACTTC. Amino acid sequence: CASSLAVRGDQETQYF.

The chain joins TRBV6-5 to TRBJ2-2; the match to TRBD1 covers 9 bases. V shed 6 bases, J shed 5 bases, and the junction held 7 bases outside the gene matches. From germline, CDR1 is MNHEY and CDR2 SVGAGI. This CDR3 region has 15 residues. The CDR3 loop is CASSWTGDGTGELFF. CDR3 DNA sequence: TGTGCCAGCAGCTGGACAGGGGATGGTACCGGGGAGCTGTTTTTT.

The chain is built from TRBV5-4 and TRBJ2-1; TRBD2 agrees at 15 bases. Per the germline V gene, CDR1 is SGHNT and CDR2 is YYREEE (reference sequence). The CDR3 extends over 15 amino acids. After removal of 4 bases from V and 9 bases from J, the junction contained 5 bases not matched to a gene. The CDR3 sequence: CASSPGTSGGSEQFF. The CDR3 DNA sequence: TGTGCCAGCAGCCCCGGGACTAGCGGGGGGAGTGAGCAGTTCTTC. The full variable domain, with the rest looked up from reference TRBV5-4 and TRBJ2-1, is ETGVTQSPTHLIKTRGQQVTLRCSSQSGHNTVSWYQQALGQGPQFIFQYYREEENGRGNFPPRFSGLQFPNYSSELNVNALELDDSALYLCASSPGTSGGSEQFFGPGTRLTVL.

CDR3 protein: CSARDSTDTQYF. DNA of the CDR3: TGCAGCGCGCGGGATAGCACAGATACGCAGTATTTT. This sequence joins TRBV29-1 and TRBJ2-3; TRBD2 is a possible D gene (6 bases). There are 12 residues in the CDR3. Trimming cost V 7 bases and J 0 bases, with 8 bases left between them. CDR1 and CDR2 from the germline V gene are SQVTM and ANQGSEA.